This T cell receptor beta chain was sequenced in a study of T cells in Graves' hyperthyroidism and ophthalmopathy. Amplification yielded TCR beta CDR3 regions, with RNA transcripts as the source. The HTBI primer set was used in a first-round RT-PCR of the TCR CDR3. TCRdb reanalysed the multiplex PCR reads using MiXCR and keeps one entry per CDR3 protein. The table lists under 650,000 distinct CDR3 sequences, around 15% of them singletons. This clonotype was observed a single time. The germline gene is not matched at one end of the junction; a read error may be the cause. This CDR3 contains 16 residues. Germline CDR1 and CDR2: SGHRS and YFSETQ.

Sequencing used blood. The chain links TRBV5-1 to TRBJ2-1; a possible D gene is TRBD2 (7 bases). This receptor was obtained from a woman in her 30s with Graves' hyperthyroidism. For the CDR3, the DNA is TGCGCCAGAAGCTTGGGGGGCGGGAGCTCCTACAATGAGCAGTTCTTC. Amino acids: CARSLGGGSSYNEQFF.